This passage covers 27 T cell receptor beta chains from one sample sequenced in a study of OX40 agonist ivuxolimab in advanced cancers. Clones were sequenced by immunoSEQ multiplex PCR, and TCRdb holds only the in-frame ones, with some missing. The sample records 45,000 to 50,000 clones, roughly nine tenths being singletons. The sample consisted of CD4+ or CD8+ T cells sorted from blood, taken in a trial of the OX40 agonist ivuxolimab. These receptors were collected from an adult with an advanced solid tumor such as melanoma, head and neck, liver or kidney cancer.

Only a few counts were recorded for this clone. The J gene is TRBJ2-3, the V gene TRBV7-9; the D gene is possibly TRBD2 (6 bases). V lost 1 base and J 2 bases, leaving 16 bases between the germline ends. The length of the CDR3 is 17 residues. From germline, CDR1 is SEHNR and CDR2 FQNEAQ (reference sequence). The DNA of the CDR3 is TGTGCCAGCAGCTTAGGTGGAGGGGCACACGCCACAGATACGCAGTATTTT. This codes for CASSLGGGAHATDTQYF.

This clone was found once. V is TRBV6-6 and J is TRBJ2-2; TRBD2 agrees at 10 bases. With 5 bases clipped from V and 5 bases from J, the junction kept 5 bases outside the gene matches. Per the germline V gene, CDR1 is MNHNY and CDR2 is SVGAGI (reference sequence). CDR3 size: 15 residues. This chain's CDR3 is CASSRRAGGTGELFF. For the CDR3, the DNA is TGTGCCAGCAGTCGCCGAGCGGGAGGGACCGGGGAGCTGTTTTTT.

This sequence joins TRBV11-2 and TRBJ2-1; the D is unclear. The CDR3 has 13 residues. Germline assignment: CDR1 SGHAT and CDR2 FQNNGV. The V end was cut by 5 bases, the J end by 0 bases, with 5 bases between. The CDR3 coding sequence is TGTGCCAGCAGCCACTACTCCTACAATGAGCAGTTCTTC. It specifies CASSHYSYNEQFF.

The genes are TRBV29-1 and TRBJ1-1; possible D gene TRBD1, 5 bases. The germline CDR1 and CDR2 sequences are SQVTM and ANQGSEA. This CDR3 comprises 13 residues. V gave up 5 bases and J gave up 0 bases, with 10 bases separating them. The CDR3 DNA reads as TGCAGCGTTCGACAGCACATGAACACTGAAGCTTTCTTT. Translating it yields CSVRQHMNTEAFF.

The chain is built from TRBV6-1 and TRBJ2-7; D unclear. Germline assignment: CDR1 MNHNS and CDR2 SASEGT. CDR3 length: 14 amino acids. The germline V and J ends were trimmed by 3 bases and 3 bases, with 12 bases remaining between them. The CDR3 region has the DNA TGTGCCAGCAGTGAGTCGGGTAACCACTACGAGCAGTACTTC. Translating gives CASSESGNHYEQYF.

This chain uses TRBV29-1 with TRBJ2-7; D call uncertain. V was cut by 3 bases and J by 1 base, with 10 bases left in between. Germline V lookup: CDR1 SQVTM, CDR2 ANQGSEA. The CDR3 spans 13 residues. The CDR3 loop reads CSVEADESYEQYF. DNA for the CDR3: TGCAGCGTTGAGGCGGACGAATCCTACGAGCAGTACTTC.

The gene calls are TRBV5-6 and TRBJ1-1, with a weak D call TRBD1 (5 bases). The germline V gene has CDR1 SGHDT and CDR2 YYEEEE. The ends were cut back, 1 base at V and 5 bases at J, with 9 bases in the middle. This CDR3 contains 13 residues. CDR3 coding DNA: TGTGCCAGCAGCTTGCAGGGTAGGACTGAAGCTTTCTTT. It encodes CASSLQGRTEAFF.

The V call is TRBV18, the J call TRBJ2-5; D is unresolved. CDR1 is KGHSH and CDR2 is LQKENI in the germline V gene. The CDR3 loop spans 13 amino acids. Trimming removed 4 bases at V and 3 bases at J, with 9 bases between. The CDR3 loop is CASSLSQEETQYF. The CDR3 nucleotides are TGTGCCAGCTCACTCTCCCAGGAAGAGACCCAGTACTTC.

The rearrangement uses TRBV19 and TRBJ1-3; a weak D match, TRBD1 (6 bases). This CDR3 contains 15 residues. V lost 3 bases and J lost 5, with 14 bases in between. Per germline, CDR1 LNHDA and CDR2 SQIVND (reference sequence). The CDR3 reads CASSMDWGLRNTIYF. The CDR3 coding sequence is TGTGCCAGTAGTATGGATTGGGGGCTTCGAAACACCATATATTTT.

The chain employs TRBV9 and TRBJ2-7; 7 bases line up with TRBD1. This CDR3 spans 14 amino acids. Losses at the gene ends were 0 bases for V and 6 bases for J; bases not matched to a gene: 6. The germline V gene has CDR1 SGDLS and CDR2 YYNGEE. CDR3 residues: CASSVEQGHGEQYF. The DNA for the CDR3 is TGTGCCAGCAGCGTAGAACAGGGGCACGGCGAGCAGTACTTC.

Written as DNA, the CDR3 is TGTGCCAGCAGGAAAACAGGGAGATCGGAAGATACGCAGTATTTT. This translates into CASRKTGRSEDTQYF. This chain connects TRBV2 to TRBJ2-3; D is possibly TRBD1 (6 bases). Per germline, CDR1 SNHLY and CDR2 FYNNEI. This CDR3 is built from 15 residues. The germline V and J ends were trimmed by 6 bases and 5 bases, with 18 bases remaining between them.

CDR3 in DNA: TGTGCCAGCAGCGGGACCTTTCGCACAGATACGCAGTATTTT. It translates to CASSGTFRTDTQYF. The chain combines TRBV5-6 with TRBJ2-3; D may be TRBD1 or TRBD2 (5 bases each). The germline CDR1 and CDR2 sequences are SGHDT and YYEEEE. The V gene lost 4 bases and the J gene lost 1 base, with 10 bases spanning the gap. The CDR3 loop spans 14 amino acids. The full variable domain, with the rest looked up from reference TRBV5-6 and TRBJ2-3, is DAGVTQSPTHLIKTRGQQVTLRCSPKSGHDTVSWYQQALGQGPQFIFQYYEEEERQRGNFPDRFSGHQFPNYSSELNVNALLLGDSALYLCASSGTFRTDTQYFGPGTRLTVL.

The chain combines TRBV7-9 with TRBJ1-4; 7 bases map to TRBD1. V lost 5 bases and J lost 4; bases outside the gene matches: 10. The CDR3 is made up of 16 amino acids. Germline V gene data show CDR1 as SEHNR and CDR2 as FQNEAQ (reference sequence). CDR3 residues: CASSMGLGGLNEKLFF. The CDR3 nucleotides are TGTGCCAGCAGCATGGGTTTAGGGGGCCTTAATGAAAAACTGTTTTTT.

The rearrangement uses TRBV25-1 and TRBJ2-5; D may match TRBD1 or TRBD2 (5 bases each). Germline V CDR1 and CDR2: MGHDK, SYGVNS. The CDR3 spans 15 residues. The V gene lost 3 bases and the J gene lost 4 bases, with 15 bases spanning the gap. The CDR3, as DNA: TGTGCCAGCAGTGATGCTGGGGGTGCGAGAGAGACCCAGTACTTC. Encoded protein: CASSDAGGARETQYF.

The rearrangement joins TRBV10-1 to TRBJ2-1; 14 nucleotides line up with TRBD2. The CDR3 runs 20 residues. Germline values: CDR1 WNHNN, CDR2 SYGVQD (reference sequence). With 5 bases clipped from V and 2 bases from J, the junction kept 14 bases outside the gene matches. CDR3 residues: CASSPRPGLAGARTYNEQFF. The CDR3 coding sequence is TGCGCCAGCAGTCCGAGACCGGGACTAGCGGGAGCCCGCACCTACAATGAGCAGTTCTTC.

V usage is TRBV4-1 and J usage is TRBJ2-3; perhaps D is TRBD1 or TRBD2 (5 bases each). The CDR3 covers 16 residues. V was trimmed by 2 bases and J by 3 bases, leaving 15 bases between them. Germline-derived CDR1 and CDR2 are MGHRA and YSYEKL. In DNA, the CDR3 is TGCGCCAGCAGCCAACGGGTTGCAGGGACGACAGATACGCAGTATTTT. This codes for CASSQRVAGTTDTQYF.

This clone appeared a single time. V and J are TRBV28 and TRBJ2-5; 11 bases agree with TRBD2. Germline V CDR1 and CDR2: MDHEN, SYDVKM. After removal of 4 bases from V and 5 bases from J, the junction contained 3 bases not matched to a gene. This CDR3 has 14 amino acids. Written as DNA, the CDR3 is TGTGCCAGCAGTTCGGGACTAGCGGTGGAGACCCAGTACTTC. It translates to CASSSGLAVETQYF.

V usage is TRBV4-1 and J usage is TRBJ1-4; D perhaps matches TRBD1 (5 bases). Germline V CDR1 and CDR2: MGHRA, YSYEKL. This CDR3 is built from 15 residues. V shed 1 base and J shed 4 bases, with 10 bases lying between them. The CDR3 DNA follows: TGCGCCAGCAGCCAAGTGGGGCAGGGTAATGAAAAACTGTTTTTT. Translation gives CASSQVGQGNEKLFF.

This CDR3 reads CASSLLAKNIQYF. CDR3 nucleotides: TGTGCCAGCAGTTTACTAGCCAAAAACATTCAGTACTTC. The genes are TRBV28 and TRBJ2-4, with D unresolved. The CDR3 loop spans 13 amino acids. V lost 2 bases to trimming and J lost 0 bases, with 2 bases between them. Germline V gives CDR1 MDHEN, CDR2 SYDVKM. Together with reference TRBV28 and TRBJ2-4, the CDR3 gives the full variable domain: DVKVTQSSRYLVKRTGEKVFLECVQDMDHENMFWYRQDPGLGLRLIYFSYDVKMKEKGDIPEGYSVSREKKERFSLILESASTNQTSMYLCASSLLAKNIQYFGAGTRLSVL.

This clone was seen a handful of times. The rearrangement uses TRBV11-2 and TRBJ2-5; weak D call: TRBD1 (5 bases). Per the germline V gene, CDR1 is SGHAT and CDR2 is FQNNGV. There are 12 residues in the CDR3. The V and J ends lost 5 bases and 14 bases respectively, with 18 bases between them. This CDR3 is CASSQGLVEFYF. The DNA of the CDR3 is TGTGCCAGCAGCCAGGGCCTAGTGGAGTTTTACTTC.

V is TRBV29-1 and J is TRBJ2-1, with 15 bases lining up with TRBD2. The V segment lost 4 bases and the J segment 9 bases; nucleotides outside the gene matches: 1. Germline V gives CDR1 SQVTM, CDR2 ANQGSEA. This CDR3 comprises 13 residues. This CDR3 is CSVGTSGRVEQFF. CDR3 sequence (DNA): TGCAGCGTTGGGACTAGCGGGAGGGTTGAGCAGTTCTTC.

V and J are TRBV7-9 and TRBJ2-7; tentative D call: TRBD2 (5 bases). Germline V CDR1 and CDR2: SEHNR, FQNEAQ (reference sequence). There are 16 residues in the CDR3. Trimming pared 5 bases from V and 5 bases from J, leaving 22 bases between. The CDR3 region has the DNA TGTGCCAGCAGCAACCCTGGAGGCCCTGATTGGAACGAGCAGTACTTC. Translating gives CASSNPGGPDWNEQYF.

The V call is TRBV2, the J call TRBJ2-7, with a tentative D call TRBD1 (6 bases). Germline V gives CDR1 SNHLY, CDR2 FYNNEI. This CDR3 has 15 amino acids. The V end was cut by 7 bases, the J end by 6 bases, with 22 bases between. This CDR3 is CASTHGTPDWGEQYF. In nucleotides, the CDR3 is TGTGCCAGCACTCACGGGACACCCGATTGGGGCGAGCAGTACTTC.

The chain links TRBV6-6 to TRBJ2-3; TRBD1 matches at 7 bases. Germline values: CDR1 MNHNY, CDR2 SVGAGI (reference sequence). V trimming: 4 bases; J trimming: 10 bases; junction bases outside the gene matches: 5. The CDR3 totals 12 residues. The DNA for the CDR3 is TGTGCCAGCAGTTCGACAGGGAGCGCGCAGTATTTT. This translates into CASSSTGSAQYF.

CDR3 amino acids: CASSLLGYGTEAFF. CDR3 bases: TGTGCCAGCAGCTTGTTGGGTTACGGCACTGAAGCTTTCTTT. V and J are TRBV11-2 and TRBJ1-1, with unresolved D. The V and J ends lost 3 bases and 4 bases respectively, with 12 bases between them. Germline V gene data show CDR1 as SGHAT and CDR2 as FQNNGV. This CDR3 contains 14 residues. Full variable domain (rest looked up from reference TRBV11-2 and TRBJ1-1): EAGVAQSPRYKIIEKRQSVAFWCNPISGHATLYWYQQILGQGPKLLIQFQNNGVVDDSQLPKDRFSAERLKGVDSTLKIQPAKLEDSAVYLCASSLLGYGTEAFFGQGTRLTVV.

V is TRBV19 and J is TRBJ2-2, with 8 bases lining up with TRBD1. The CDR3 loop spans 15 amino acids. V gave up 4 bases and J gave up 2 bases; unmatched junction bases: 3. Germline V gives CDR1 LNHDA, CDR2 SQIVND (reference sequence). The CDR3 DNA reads TGTGCCAGTAGTAAAGGACAGGGTAACACCGGGGAGCTGTTTTTT. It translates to CASSKGQGNTGELFF.

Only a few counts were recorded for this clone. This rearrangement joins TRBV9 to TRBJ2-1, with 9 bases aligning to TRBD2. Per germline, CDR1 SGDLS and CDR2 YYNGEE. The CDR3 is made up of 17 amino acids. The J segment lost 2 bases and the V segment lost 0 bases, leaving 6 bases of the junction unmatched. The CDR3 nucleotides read TGTGCCAGCAGCGTAGATCTCAGCGGGAGGACCTACAATGAGCAGTTCTTC. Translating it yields CASSVDLSGRTYNEQFF.